The following is a T cell receptor (beta chain) sequence with its context. The antigen it recognizes is unknown. No base quality information exists; no much larger clone differs at one position. The protocol used for the library was the immunoSEQ multiplex PCR assay. The clones in this table, taken by TCRdb from immuneACCESS, are in-frame only. Not every clone is retained; where verified, under half of the shortfall comes from an unresolved V gene, and the cause of the rest is unknown. This sample holds over 95,000 clones; around 90% were observed only once. The ten largest clones capture approximately 1.5% of the sample. The entry originates in a study of T cells after somatic rescue of genetic block (dated by TCRdb to the early 2020s). For context, the study as a whole: What the study looked at was long-term robustness, specifically in a T-cell system that came about through somatic rescue of a genetic block in T-cell development.

The germline V gene sets CDR1 to SGHRS and CDR2 to YFSETQ. Trimming takes 4 bases from V and 3 bases from J, and the germline ends sit 13 bases apart. The CDR3, from cysteine to phenylalanine, totals 14 residues. CDR3 DNA is the only sequence kept; it has 42 bases, read in frame from the first base. The sequence was obtained from a woman aged 18-30 years. Material: peripheral blood mononuclear cells (PBMCs). In this chain, TRBV5-1 is recombined with TRBJ1-2; a tentative D call is TRBD1 (6 bases match). The nucleotides are TGCGCCAGCAGCGAAACAGGGCTCTACTATGGCTACACCTTC. Its translation reads: CASSETGLYYGYTF.